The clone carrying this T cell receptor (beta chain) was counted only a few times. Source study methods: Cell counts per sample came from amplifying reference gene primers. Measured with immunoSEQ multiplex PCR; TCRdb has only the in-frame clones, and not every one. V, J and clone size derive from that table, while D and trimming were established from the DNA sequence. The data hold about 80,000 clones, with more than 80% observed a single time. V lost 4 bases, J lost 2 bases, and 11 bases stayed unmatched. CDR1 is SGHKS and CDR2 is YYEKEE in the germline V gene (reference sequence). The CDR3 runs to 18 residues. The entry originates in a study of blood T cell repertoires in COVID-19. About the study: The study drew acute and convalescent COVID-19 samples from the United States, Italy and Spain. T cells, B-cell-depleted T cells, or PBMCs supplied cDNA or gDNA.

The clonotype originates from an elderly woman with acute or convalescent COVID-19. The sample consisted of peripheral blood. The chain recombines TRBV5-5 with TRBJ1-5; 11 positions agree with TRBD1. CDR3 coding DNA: TGTGCCAGCAGCCCCGGGACAGGGGGGGCCTTGGGCAATCAGCCCCAGCATTTT. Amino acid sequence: CASSPGTGGALGNQPQHF.